The 28 T cell receptor beta chains below were found in one sample sequenced in a study of T cell responses to AZD1222 COVID-19 vaccine (dated by TCRdb to the early 2020s). Library preparation used the immunoSEQ multiplex PCR assay. TCRdb provides this immuneACCESS table in a form limited to in-frame rearrangements. Some clones are lacking; in checked studies, under half of them reflect an unresolved V gene, and why the rest are absent is not known. The sample table contains around 120,000 clones; only one count was recorded for about 79% of them. The top ten clones comprise roughly a quarter of the sample. Sample time point, as interpreted from the label and publication: about 28 days (+/-7) after the second vaccine dose. Here the sequenced sample was peripheral blood, taken 28 days after the second AZD1222 dose. Every receptor here comes from an adult who received the AZD1222 COVID-19 vaccine.

This clone has only a few counts. This chain uses TRBV19 with TRBJ1-1; TRBD1 matches at 9 bases. V lost 5 bases, J lost 0 bases, and 10 bases stayed unmatched. The germline V gene encodes CDR1 LNHDA and CDR2 SQIVND (reference sequence). This CDR3 is built from 17 residues. The CDR3 region has the DNA TGTGCCAGTAGTTTGCGGACAGGGGAAAATTTGAACACTGAAGCTTTCTTT. Encoded protein: CASSLRTGENLNTEAFF.

This sequence joins TRBV15 and TRBJ1-4; TRBD1 matches at 7 bases. Germline CDR1 and CDR2: LNHNV and YYDKDF (reference sequence). J was trimmed by 6 bases and V by 1 base; bases with no gene match: 5. The CDR3 is 15 residues long. Written as DNA, the CDR3 is TGTGCCACCAGCAGAGGGACCGGGACAGATGAAAAACTGTTTTTT. Amino acid sequence: CATSRGTGTDEKLFF. The entire variable domain, with the rest obtained from reference TRBV15 and TRBJ1-4, is as follows: DAMVIQNPRYQVTQFGKPVTLSCSQTLNHNVMYWYQQKSSQAPKLLFHYYDKDFNNEADTPDNFQSRRPNTSFCFLDIRSPGLGDTAMYLCATSRGTGTDEKLFFGSGTQLSVL.

The V and J genes are TRBV5-4 and TRBJ2-5; 8 nucleotides align to TRBD1. J was trimmed by 5 bases and V by 3 bases; bases with no gene match: 9. The germline V gene encodes CDR1 SGHNT and CDR2 YYREEE (reference sequence). This CDR3 has 15 residues. DNA of the CDR3: TGTGCCAGCAGCTCTGACCCGACAGGGGAGGAGACCCAGTACTTC. This gives the protein CASSSDPTGEETQYF.

V usage is TRBV4-3 and J usage is TRBJ2-3; maybe TRBD2 (6 bases). V lost 1 base and J 0 bases, leaving 11 bases between the germline ends. Germline V gene sequence: CDR1 LGHNA, CDR2 YSLEER. The CDR3 contains 16 residues. The CDR3 sequence: CASSQGAGSSTDTQYF. CDR3 nucleotides: TGCGCCAGCAGCCAAGGGGCGGGATCTAGCACAGATACGCAGTATTTT.

The V call is TRBV7-8, the J call TRBJ1-1; 11 bases fit TRBD1. The CDR3 has 14 residues. The germline CDR1 and CDR2 sequences are SGHVS and FQNEAQ. V trimming: 5 bases; J trimming: 7 bases; junction bases outside the gene matches: 6. CDR3 amino acids: CASSTRDRGVEAFF. As DNA, the CDR3 is TGTGCCAGCAGCACCCGGGACAGGGGGGTTGAAGCTTTCTTT.

The genes are TRBV6-5 and TRBJ1-2; TRBD1 matches 7 bases. Germline assignment: CDR1 MNHEY and CDR2 SVGAGI. V lost 4 bases and J lost 1; bases outside the gene matches: 0. The CDR3 totals 13 residues. In DNA, the CDR3 is TGTGCCAGCAGTTGGGACAGTAACTATGGCTACACCTTC. This sequence encodes CASSWDSNYGYTF.

The genes are TRBV5-4 and TRBJ2-2, with 10 bases aligning to TRBD1. The CDR3 is 15 residues long. Germline V gene data show CDR1 as SGHNT and CDR2 as YYREEE (reference sequence). Trimming removed 3 bases from V and 3 bases from J; junction bases left unmatched: 2. The CDR3 reads CASSSGQGDTGELFF. The DNA for the CDR3 is TGTGCCAGCAGCTCCGGACAGGGGGACACCGGGGAGCTGTTTTTT.

This clone has only a few counts. The chain carries TRBV6-5 and TRBJ1-1; maybe TRBD1 (6 bases). V lost 4 bases, J lost 0 bases, and 12 bases lay in between. This CDR3 comprises 15 residues. Germline V CDR1 and CDR2: MNHEY, SVGAGI. DNA for the CDR3: TGTGCCAGCAGTTCCCCCGGGGACATGAACACTGAAGCTTTCTTT. Translation: CASSSPGDMNTEAFF.

The V call is TRBV5-4, the J call TRBJ2-7, with TRBD1 matching 7 bases. With V trimmed by 4 bases and J by 5 bases, 9 bases remained unmatched. This CDR3 is 14 amino acids long. CDR1 SGHNT and CDR2 YYREEE come from the germline V gene (reference sequence). The CDR3 DNA is TGTGCCAGCAGCCCCAGAGACAGGGCCAACGAGCAGTACTTC. Translated: CASSPRDRANEQYF.

This clone showed up just once. J is TRBJ2-3 and V is TRBV20-1; tentatively, D is TRBD2 (6 bases). CDR1 DFQATT and CDR2 SNEGSKA come from the germline V gene (reference sequence). The CDR3 has 11 residues. V lost 5 bases to trimming and J lost 9 bases, with 12 bases between them. The CDR3 nucleotides read TGCAGTGCTCGGGGGATTAAAACGCAGTATTTT. This gives the protein CSARGIKTQYF.

This sequence joins TRBV6-5 and TRBJ2-2, with 9 bases matching TRBD1. Germline V CDR1 and CDR2: MNHEY, SVGAGI. The CDR3 totals 15 residues. J lost 5 bases, V lost 2 bases, and 3 bases had no gene match. The CDR3 DNA sequence: TGTGCCAGCAGTTACGGACAGGGGAGGACCGGGGAGCTGTTTTTT. Translated, it gives CASSYGQGRTGELFF.

This clone was seen only once. The chain uses TRBV21-1 and TRBJ2-7; TRBD2 is taken as the D call from the table, unchecked against the DNA. TRBV21-1 is flagged as a pseudogene. This CDR3 has 13 amino acids. Here the CDR3 reads CASSIRETYEQYF. In DNA form, the CDR3 reads TGTGCCAGCAGCATTCGGGAGACCTACGAGCAGTACTTC.

V is TRBV5-8 and J is TRBJ2-2; D uncertain. This CDR3 has 15 residues. V dropped 5 bases and J dropped 1 base, with 12 bases sitting between them. Looked up from germline, CDR1 is SGHTS and CDR2 is YDEGEE. CDR3 coding DNA: TGTGCCAGCAGTCTGTCTGGGTGGAACACCGGGGAGCTGTTTTTT. This translates into CASSLSGWNTGELFF. Combining the CDR3 with reference TRBV5-8 and TRBJ2-2 gives the whole variable domain EAGVTQSPTHLIKTRGQQATLRCSPISGHTSVYWYQQALGLGLQFLLWYDEGEERNRGNFPPRFSGRQFPNYSSELNVNALELEDSALYLCASSLSGWNTGELFFGEGSRLTVL.

The gene calls are TRBV20-1 and TRBJ2-1, with D unclear. Germline V gives CDR1 DFQATT, CDR2 SNEGSKA (reference sequence). Trimming stripped 3 bases from V and 6 bases from J, with 9 bases between. This CDR3 has 12 amino acids. In nucleotides, the CDR3 is TGCAGTGCTAGTTCGGGCCGCAATGAGCAGTTCTTC. Its protein is CSASSGRNEQFF.

The chain links TRBV9 to TRBJ1-2; D is possibly TRBD1 (6 bases). V lost 4 bases, J lost 0 bases, and 10 bases lay in between. Germline V gene sequence: CDR1 SGDLS, CDR2 YYNGEE. There are 14 residues in the CDR3. The CDR3 nucleotides are TGTGCCAGCAGCTACAGGGTCTCTAACTATGGCTACACCTTC. It codes for CASSYRVSNYGYTF.

V gene TRBV7-8 combines with J gene TRBJ1-2; no definite D call. CDR1 and CDR2 (germline): SGHVS, FQNEAQ. The V end was cut by 5 bases, the J end by 2 bases, with 6 bases between. CDR3 length equals 12 residues. CDR3 coding DNA: TGTGCCAGCAGCCTAGACAACTATGGCTACACCTTC. Residues: CASSLDNYGYTF.

The J gene is TRBJ2-3, the V gene TRBV5-1; TRBD2 might be the D (5 bases). V was pared by 1 base and J by 0 bases, with 18 bases between. Looked up from germline, CDR1 is SGHRS and CDR2 is YFSETQ. CDR3 length: 18 residues. CDR3 in DNA: TGCGCCAGCAGCTTGTTCGCTTCACTAGATGGGAGCACAGATACGCAGTATTTT. Protein: CASSLFASLDGSTDTQYF. Together with reference TRBV5-1 and TRBJ2-3, the CDR3 gives the full variable domain: KAGVTQTPRYLIKTRGQQVTLSCSPISGHRSVSWYQQTPGQGLQFLFEYFSETQRNKGNFPGRFSGRQFSNSRSEMNVSTLELGDSALYLCASSLFASLDGSTDTQYFGPGTRLTVL.

This clone was observed once. CDR3 amino acids: CASSQGTTTNTGELFF. CDR3 DNA: TGTGCCAGCAGTCAAGGGACAACCACTAACACCGGGGAGCTGTTTTTT. The chain recombines TRBV6-1 with TRBJ2-2, with D tentatively TRBD1 (6 bases). Trimming shortened V by 5 bases and J by 2 bases, and 15 bases separated the two germline ends. CDR1 and CDR2 (germline): MNHNS, SASEGT. CDR3 length equals 16 residues.

The J gene is TRBJ2-3, the V gene TRBV27; 7 nucleotides match TRBD1. Looked up from germline, CDR1 is MNHEY and CDR2 is SMNVEV (reference sequence). The CDR3 is 12 residues long. The V and J ends lost 6 bases and 6 bases, in that order; junction bases with no gene match: 3. CDR3 nucleotides: TGTGCCAGCAGGACAGGGTCCGATACGCAGTATTTT. Translating gives CASRTGSDTQYF.

V is TRBV15 and J is TRBJ1-2; the D gene is possibly TRBD1 (5 bases). Trimming removed 5 bases at V and 5 bases at J, with 15 bases between. Germline V gene data show CDR1 as LNHNV and CDR2 as YYDKDF (reference sequence). The length of the CDR3 is 14 residues. CDR3 nucleotides: TGTGCCACCAGCCCTCGGACATCAGGGTATGGCTACACCTTC. This translates into CATSPRTSGYGYTF. Supplemented by reference TRBV15 and TRBJ1-2, the full variable domain reads DAMVIQNPRYQVTQFGKPVTLSCSQTLNHNVMYWYQQKSSQAPKLLFHYYDKDFNNEADTPDNFQSRRPNTSFCFLDIRSPGLGDTAMYLCATSPRTSGYGYTFGSGTRLTVV.

The chain carries TRBV28 and TRBJ1-2, with D tentatively TRBD1 (6 bases). Between the trimmed V and J ends, which lost 5 bases and 8 bases, there was a span of 24 bases. The length of the CDR3 is 16 residues. Germline assignment: CDR1 MDHEN and CDR2 SYDVKM. CDR3 in amino acids: CASSLRGQNGLGGYTF. In nucleotides, the CDR3 is TGTGCCAGCAGTCTCCGGGGACAAAACGGCTTAGGGGGCTACACCTTC.

The chain couples TRBV20-1 to TRBJ1-5, with a weak D call TRBD1 (5 bases). V lost 5 bases and J lost 7, with 6 bases in between. The CDR3 runs 10 residues. Germline CDR1 reads DFQATT; CDR2 reads SNEGSKA (reference sequence). The DNA for the CDR3 is TGCAGTGCTGGACAACAGCCCCAGCATTTT. This gives the protein CSAGQQPQHF.

The rearrangement joins TRBV28 to TRBJ1-3, with D possibly being TRBD1 (6 bases). V was clipped by 7 bases and J by 1 base, with 17 bases between them. Germline V gene sequence: CDR1 MDHEN, CDR2 SYDVKM. The CDR3 covers 16 residues. This CDR3 reads CASTIKGGSSGNTIYF. The CDR3 coding sequence is TGTGCCAGCACCATAAAAGGGGGAAGTTCTGGAAACACCATATATTTT.

The chain employs TRBV7-2 and TRBJ1-6; 7 nucleotides match TRBD1. Per germline, CDR1 SGHTA and CDR2 FQGNSA. V gave up 5 bases and J gave up 9 bases; unmatched junction bases: 10. CDR3 size: 15 residues. CDR3 residues: CASSPGDREASPLHF. For the CDR3, the DNA is TGTGCCAGCAGCCCCGGCGACAGGGAGGCTTCACCCCTCCACTTT.

For the CDR3, the DNA is TGTGCCAGCAGCCCAGGGGCGGGGGAAGGCACCGGGGAGCTGTTTTTT. Translating it yields CASSPGAGEGTGELFF. The chain combines TRBV11-3 with TRBJ2-2; D perhaps matches TRBD2 (7 bases). V lost 5 bases to trimming and J lost 4 bases, with 17 bases between them. This CDR3 is 16 amino acids long. CDR1 and CDR2 from the germline V gene are SGHNT and YENEEA.

The J gene is TRBJ1-1, the V gene TRBV5-1, with 10 positions matching TRBD1. V was pared by 7 bases and J by 0 bases, with 6 bases of the junction left unmatched. The CDR3 runs to 15 residues. The germline V gene encodes CDR1 SGHRS and CDR2 YFSETQ. The CDR3: CASRGQGTLNTEAFF. CDR3 nucleotide sequence: TGCGCCAGCCGGGGACAGGGGACACTGAACACTGAAGCTTTCTTT.

This clone was seen only once. The rearrangement links TRBV5-1 to TRBJ1-2, with D tentatively TRBD1 (5 bases). CDR3 length: 15 amino acids. CDR1 and CDR2 from the germline V gene are SGHRS and YFSETQ. The V gene lost 0 bases and the J gene lost 7 bases, with 16 bases spanning the gap. CDR3 in amino acids: CASSLARWGIGGYTF. For the CDR3, the DNA is TGCGCCAGCAGCTTGGCCCGTTGGGGGATCGGTGGCTACACCTTC.

V and J are TRBV18 and TRBJ1-6; TRBD1 matches 9 bases. From germline, CDR1 is KGHSH and CDR2 LQKENI. This CDR3 contains 13 residues. V shed 10 bases, J shed 7 bases, and the junction held 5 bases outside the gene matches. The CDR3 sequence is CATRTGVNSPLHF. CDR3 bases: TGTGCCACCCGGACAGGGGTAAATTCACCCCTCCACTTT. Combining the CDR3 with reference TRBV18 and TRBJ1-6 gives the whole variable domain NAGVMQNPRHLVRRRGQEARLRCSPMKGHSHVYWYRQLPEEGLKFMVYLQKENIIDESGMPKERFSAEFPKEGPSILRIQQVVRGDSAAYFCATRTGVNSPLHFGNGTRLTVT.